This T cell receptor beta chain was documented in a study of T cell repertoires in cytomegalovirus infection. This clonotype occurred a few times. TCRdb analysed the reads with MiXCR anew, one entry per CDR3 protein. This repertoire shows fewer than 300,000 distinct CDR3 sequences, about a quarter found once; its top ten account for approximately 13%. V was clipped by 6 bases and J by 5 bases; unmatched bases: 11. The germline V gene encodes CDR1 MNHEY and CDR2 SVGEGT. CDR3 length: 15 residues. The specimen was PBMCs. This clonotype was obtained from a human donor in good health (CMV status not recorded). Some clones in this sample may be carry-over from other donors' samples. V and J are TRBV6-2 or TRBV6-3 and TRBJ2-7, with TRBD2 matching 9 bases. The CDR3 here is CASRVGNVAGDEQYF. The DNA of the CDR3 is TGTGCCAGCAGAGTCGGCAACGTAGCGGGAGACGAGCAGTACTTC.